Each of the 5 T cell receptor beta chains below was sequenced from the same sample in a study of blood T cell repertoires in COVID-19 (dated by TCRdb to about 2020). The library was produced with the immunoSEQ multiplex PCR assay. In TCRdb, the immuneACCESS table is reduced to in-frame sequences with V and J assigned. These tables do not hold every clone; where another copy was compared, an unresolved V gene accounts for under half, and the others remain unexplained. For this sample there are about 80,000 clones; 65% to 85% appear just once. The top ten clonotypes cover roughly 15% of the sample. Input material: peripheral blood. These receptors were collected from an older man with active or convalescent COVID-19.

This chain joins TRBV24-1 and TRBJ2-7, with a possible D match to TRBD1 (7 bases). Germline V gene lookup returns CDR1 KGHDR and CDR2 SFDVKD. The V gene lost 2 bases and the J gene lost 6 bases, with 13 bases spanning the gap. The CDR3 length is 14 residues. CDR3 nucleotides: TGTGCCACCAGTGATTGGAGGGGGCAAGGCGAGCAGTACTTC. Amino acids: CATSDWRGQGEQYF.

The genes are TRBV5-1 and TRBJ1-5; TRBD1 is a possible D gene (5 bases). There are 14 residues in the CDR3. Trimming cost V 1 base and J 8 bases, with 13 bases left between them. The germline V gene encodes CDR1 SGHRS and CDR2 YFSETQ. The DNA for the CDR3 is TGCGCCAGCAGCTTGCAGGGCCGTGAAGAGCCCCAGCATTTT. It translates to CASSLQGREEPQHF.

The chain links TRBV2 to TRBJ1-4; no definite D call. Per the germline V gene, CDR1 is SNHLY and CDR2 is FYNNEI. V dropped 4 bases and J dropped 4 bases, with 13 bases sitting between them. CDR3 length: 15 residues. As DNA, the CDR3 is TGTGCCAGCAGTGCCCCCGGACTCGGTAATGAAAAACTGTTTTTT. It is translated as CASSAPGLGNEKLFF.

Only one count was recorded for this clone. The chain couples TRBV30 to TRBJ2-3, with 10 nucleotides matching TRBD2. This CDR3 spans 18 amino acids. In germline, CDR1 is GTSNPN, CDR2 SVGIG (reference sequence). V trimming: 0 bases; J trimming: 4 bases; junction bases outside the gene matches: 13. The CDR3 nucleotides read TGTGCCTGGAGTGTACGGGGTTCTAGCGGGGGAAAGGCAGATACGCAGTATTTT. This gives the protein CAWSVRGSSGGKADTQYF. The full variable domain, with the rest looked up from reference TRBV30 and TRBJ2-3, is SQTIHQWPATLVQPVGSPLSLECTVEGTSNPNLYWYRQAAGRGLQLLFYSVGIGQISSEVPQNLSASRPQDRQFILSSKKLLLSDSGFYLCAWSVRGSSGGKADTQYFGPGTRLTVL.

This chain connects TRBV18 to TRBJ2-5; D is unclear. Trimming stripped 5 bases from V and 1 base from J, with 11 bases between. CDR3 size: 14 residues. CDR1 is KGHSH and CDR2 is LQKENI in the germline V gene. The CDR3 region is CASSSQDLQETQYF. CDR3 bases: TGTGCCAGCTCATCCCAGGATCTCCAAGAGACCCAGTACTTC.